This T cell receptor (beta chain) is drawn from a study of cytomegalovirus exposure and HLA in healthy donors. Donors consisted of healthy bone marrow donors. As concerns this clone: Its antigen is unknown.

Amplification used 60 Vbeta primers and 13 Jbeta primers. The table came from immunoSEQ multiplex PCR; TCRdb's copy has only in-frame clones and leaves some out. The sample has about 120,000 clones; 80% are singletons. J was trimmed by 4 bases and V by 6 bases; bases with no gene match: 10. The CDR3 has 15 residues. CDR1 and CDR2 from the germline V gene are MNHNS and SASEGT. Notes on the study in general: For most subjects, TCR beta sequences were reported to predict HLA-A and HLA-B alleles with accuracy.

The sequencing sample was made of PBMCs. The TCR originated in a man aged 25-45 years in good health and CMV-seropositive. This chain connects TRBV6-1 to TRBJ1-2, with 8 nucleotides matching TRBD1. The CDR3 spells CASSQETGVGYGYTF. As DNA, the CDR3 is TGTGCCAGCAGCCAAGAGACAGGGGTAGGCTATGGCTACACCTTC.